This TCR beta chain is drawn from a study of T cells in Graves' hyperthyroidism and ophthalmopathy. RNA transcripts provided the source from which TCR beta CDR3 regions were amplified. In the first-round RT-PCR of the TCR CDR3, the HTBI primer set was used. Each CDR3 protein gets one entry after TCRdb re-called the multiplex PCR reads with MiXCR. In the table there are around 300,000 distinct CDR3 sequences, approximately 14% of which are singletons. Germline V gene lookup returns CDR1 DFQATT and CDR2 SNEGSKA (reference sequence). The CDR3 runs 13 residues. The trim removed 4 bases at V and 3 bases at J, leaving 4 bases unmatched. This clonotype was found many times.

V usage is TRBV20-1 and J usage is TRBJ2-7; 9 bases map to TRBD2. The source is a woman between 25 and 40 years old with Graves' hyperthyroidism. The sequencing input was blood. CDR3 in DNA: TGCAGTGCTAATGGCGGGAGGGTCTACGAGCAGTACTTC. It translates to CSANGGRVYEQYF.